Each of the 23 T cell receptor beta chains below was sequenced from the same sample in a study of graft-versus-host responses after intestinal transplantation. Generated by immunoSEQ multiplex PCR, the TCRdb table keeps only in-frame clones and is missing some. The profile shows more than 95,000 clones, approximately 93% of them singletons. The antigens for these receptors are not known. Sequences were derived from unstimulated CD8+ T cells sorted from spleen or lymph node cells, sampled before intestinal transplant. These receptors all come from a human donor who received an intestinal transplant.

The chain carries TRBV7-9 and TRBJ1-2; D may be TRBD1 (5 bases). The V end was cut by 2 bases, the J end by 2 bases, with 9 bases between. Per germline, CDR1 SEHNR and CDR2 FQNEAQ (reference sequence). This CDR3 has 14 amino acids. CDR3 in DNA: TGTGCCAGCAGCTTACGGGGGGAAAACTATGGCTACACCTTC. This encodes CASSLRGENYGYTF. The full variable domain, with the rest looked up from reference TRBV7-9 and TRBJ1-2, is DTGVSQNPRHKITKRGQNVTFRCDPISEHNRLYWYRQTLGQGPEFLTYFQNEAQLEKSRLLSDRFSAERPKGSFSTLEIQRTEQGDSAMYLCASSLRGENYGYTFGSGTRLTVV.

In nucleotides, the CDR3 is TGTGCCAGCAGCTTAGGGCAGGTCTATGGCTACACCTTC. This translates into CASSLGQVYGYTF. J is TRBJ1-2 and V is TRBV11-3, with D unclear. This CDR3 spans 13 amino acids. The V end lost 1 base, the J end lost 4 bases, and 7 bases lay between the germline ends. CDR1 SGHNT and CDR2 YENEEA come from the germline V gene.

V and J are TRBV27 and TRBJ2-7, with TRBD1 matching over 9 bases. Germline CDR1 reads MNHEY; CDR2 reads SMNVEV (reference sequence). The V gene end was trimmed by 6 bases and the J gene end by 4 bases; junction bases not matched to a gene: 7. The CDR3 covers 14 residues. DNA for the CDR3: TGTGCCAGCAGCGAGGGACAGGGCTTTTACGAGCAGTACTTC. Its protein product is CASSEGQGFYEQYF.

The chain is built from TRBV9 and TRBJ2-7, with TRBD1 matching over 7 bases. The CDR3 has 14 amino acids. J gave up 3 bases and V 4 bases, and 7 bases lay outside the gene matches. CDR1 SGDLS and CDR2 YYNGEE come from the germline V gene. CDR3 residues: CASSPQGQYYEQYF. In nucleotides, the CDR3 is TGTGCCAGCAGCCCGCAGGGACAGTACTACGAGCAGTACTTC.

This rearrangement joins TRBV29-1 to TRBJ2-2; TRBD2 aligns across 9 bases. With 4 bases clipped from V and 1 base from J, the junction kept 4 bases outside the gene matches. Germline V CDR1 and CDR2: SQVTM, ANQGSEA. The CDR3 sequence is 15 residues long. The CDR3 sequence: CSVGLAVKNTGELFF. The CDR3 region has the DNA TGCAGCGTTGGACTAGCGGTAAAGAACACCGGGGAGCTGTTTTTT.

The chain carries TRBV9 and TRBJ2-3, with TRBD2 identical over 9 bases. This CDR3 has 16 amino acids. V shed 4 bases, J shed 1 base, and the junction held 7 bases outside the gene matches. Germline-derived CDR1 and CDR2 are SGDLS and YYNGEE. The CDR3 DNA reads TGTGCCAGCAGCCCCGCGGGGGGGGTCCGCACAGATACGCAGTATTTT. This codes for CASSPAGGVRTDTQYF. Based on the CDR3 plus reference TRBV9 and TRBJ2-3, the full variable domain is DSGVTQTPKHLITATGQRVTLRCSPRSGDLSVYWYQQSLDQGLQFLIQYYNGEERAKGNILERFSAQQFPDLHSELNLSSLELGDSALYFCASSPAGGVRTDTQYFGPGTRLTVL.

The chain recombines TRBV2 with TRBJ1-2; 7 bases align to TRBD1. Trimming at V came to 6 bases and at J to 7 bases, leaving 14 bases not matched to a gene. Germline V lookup: CDR1 SNHLY, CDR2 FYNNEI. The CDR3 is made up of 15 amino acids. CDR3 region: CASSGGGGARSGYTF. The CDR3, as DNA: TGTGCCAGCAGCGGGGGAGGGGGCGCTAGGAGTGGCTACACCTTC. Supplemented by reference TRBV2 and TRBJ1-2, the full variable domain reads EPEVTQTPSHQVTQMGQEVILRCVPISNHLYFYWYRQILGQKVEFLVSFYNNEISEKSEIFDDQFSVERPDGSNFTLKIRSTKLEDSAMYFCASSGGGGARSGYTFGSGTRLTVV.

This chain joins TRBV9 and TRBJ2-3; 10 nucleotides match TRBD2. Trimming took 2 bases from V and 2 from J; bases not matched to a gene: 5. This CDR3 is 16 amino acids long. Germline CDR1 SGDLS, CDR2 YYNGEE. DNA of the CDR3: TGTGCCAGCAGCGTTAGTAGCGGGGGGCCCACAGATACGCAGTATTTT. Amino acid sequence: CASSVSSGGPTDTQYF.

The chain couples TRBV12-5 to TRBJ2-1; 13 bases are a match to TRBD2. The CDR3 runs 16 residues. The V and J ends lost 6 bases and 7 bases, in that order; junction bases with no gene match: 9. Germline CDR1 is LGHNT and CDR2 is FRNRAP. Here the CDR3 reads CASGRTSGGLRNEQFF. The DNA for the CDR3 is TGTGCTAGTGGAAGGACTAGCGGGGGCCTGAGAAATGAGCAGTTCTTC.

This chain joins TRBV7-9 and TRBJ2-7; D gene uncertain. From germline, CDR1 is SEHNR and CDR2 FQNEAQ (reference sequence). V was trimmed by 3 bases and J by 7 bases, leaving 16 bases between them. This CDR3 has 14 residues. CDR3 sequence (DNA): TGTGCCAGCAGCTTGACACCTTCATATGGGGAGCAGTACTTC. Protein sequence: CASSLTPSYGEQYF.

The chain couples TRBV5-1 to TRBJ1-2, with TRBD1 matching 11 bases. There are 15 residues in the CDR3. Germline lookup yields CDR1 SGHRS and CDR2 YFSETQ. V shed 4 bases, J shed 3 bases, and the junction held 5 bases outside the gene matches. CDR3 residues: CASSRTGGADYGYTF. DNA for the CDR3: TGCGCCAGCAGCCGGACAGGGGGCGCCGACTATGGCTACACCTTC.

The chain recombines TRBV15 with TRBJ1-2, with 8 nucleotides matching TRBD1. The trim removed 0 bases at V and 10 bases at J, leaving 10 bases unmatched. The V gene's germline CDR1 is LNHNV and CDR2 YYDKDF (reference sequence). CDR3 length: 15 residues. The chain's CDR3 is CATSRDRGQGALYTF. The CDR3 nucleotides read TGTGCCACCAGCAGAGATCGTGGACAGGGCGCTCTCTACACCTTC.

The chain employs TRBV11-2 and TRBJ2-1, with no clear D. The germline V gene has CDR1 SGHAT and CDR2 FQNNGV. Trimming took off 1 base at V and 8 bases at J, with 6 bases between the two ends. The CDR3 covers 12 residues. The DNA for the CDR3 is TGTGCCAGCAGCTTAGGGAGCGATGAGCAGTTCTTC. Residues: CASSLGSDEQFF.

The rearrangement uses TRBV6-6 and TRBJ1-1; unclear D gene. CDR1 MNHNY and CDR2 SVGAGI come from the germline V gene (reference sequence). V was trimmed by 2 bases and J by 0 bases, leaving 10 bases between them. The CDR3 loop spans 15 amino acids. The DNA of the CDR3 is TGTGCCAGCAGTTACAAGATAATCATGAACACTGAAGCTTTCTTT. This translates into CASSYKIIMNTEAFF.

This chain connects TRBV4-1 to TRBJ1-1; D unresolved. This CDR3 is built from 17 residues. V was trimmed by 2 bases and J by 0 bases, leaving 16 bases between them. From germline, CDR1 is MGHRA and CDR2 YSYEKL. Here the CDR3 DNA reads TGCGCCAGCAGCCAATCCCCACCCGCGAAAATGAACACTGAAGCTTTCTTT. Protein product: CASSQSPPAKMNTEAFF.

The chain combines TRBV5-8 with TRBJ1-6; no clear D gene. The germline V gene has CDR1 SGHTS and CDR2 YDEGEE. V was clipped by 7 bases and J by 0 bases, with 11 bases between them. The CDR3 has 15 residues. CDR3 coding DNA: TGTGCCAGCGGTTTCAGGAGCTCCTATAATTCACCCCTCCACTTT. It codes for CASGFRSSYNSPLHF.

The chain uses TRBV27 and TRBJ1-2; 9 nucleotides match TRBD1. V lost 5 bases and J lost 6; bases outside the gene matches: 7. The CDR3 has 14 amino acids. Germline CDR1 reads MNHEY; CDR2 reads SMNVEV (reference sequence). DNA of the CDR3: TGTGCCAGCAGTCTAACAGGGGGCTGGGATGGCTACACCTTC. Protein: CASSLTGGWDGYTF.

The V and J genes are TRBV6-5 and TRBJ1-2, with no clear D. Trimming shortened V by 7 bases and J by 4 bases, and 19 bases separated the two germline ends. CDR1 and CDR2 (germline): MNHEY, SVGAGI. The CDR3 consists of 15 residues. CDR3 bases: TGTGCCAGCACCCCCTTGCCAGTCGCCTTCTATGGCTACACCTTC. Translating gives CASTPLPVAFYGYTF.

V is TRBV23-1 and J is TRBJ1-6, with unresolved D. TRBV23-1 is noted as an ORF with a role that remains uncertain. V lost 10 bases, J lost 5 bases, and 15 bases lay in between. CDR3 length: 14 residues. The chain's CDR3 is CATLTSCDNSPLHF. The CDR3 bases are TGCGCCACCCTTACTTCCTGCGATAATTCACCCCTCCACTTT.

The chain links TRBV9 to TRBJ1-5; 7 bases map to TRBD1. Losses at the gene ends were 3 bases for V and 7 bases for J; bases not matched to a gene: 4. The CDR3 contains 13 residues. The germline V gene has CDR1 SGDLS and CDR2 YYNGEE. For the CDR3, the DNA is TGTGCCAGCAGCGAGACAGGGAACCAGCCCCAGCATTTT. This sequence encodes CASSETGNQPQHF.

This clone was found once. V gene TRBV9 combines with J gene TRBJ2-2, with 9 bases lining up with TRBD1. Germline-derived CDR1 and CDR2 are SGDLS and YYNGEE. This CDR3 is built from 19 residues. Trimming at V came to 0 bases and at J to 1 base, leaving 10 bases not matched to a gene. CDR3 sequence reads: CASSVGTGAYNMNTGELFF. The DNA for the CDR3 is TGTGCCAGCAGCGTAGGGACAGGGGCTTATAATATGAACACCGGGGAGCTGTTTTTT.

The chain joins TRBV5-4 to TRBJ2-6, with D perhaps TRBD1 (5 bases). Germline assignment: CDR1 SGHNT and CDR2 YYREEE (reference sequence). Deletions cut 2 bases from V and 0 bases from J, with 6 bases between. This CDR3 comprises 15 residues. Here the CDR3 DNA reads TGTGCCAGCAGCTTCCAGGGCTCTGGGGCCAACGTCCTGACTTTC. Its protein is CASSFQGSGANVLTF.

V usage is TRBV9 and J usage is TRBJ2-7, with 12 bases lining up with TRBD1. Per germline, CDR1 SGDLS and CDR2 YYNGEE. CDR3 size: 14 residues. J gave up 6 bases and V 3 bases, and 4 bases lay outside the gene matches. The CDR3 bases are TGTGCCAGCAGCGCCGGGACAGGGGGCCTCGAGCAGTACTTC. Protein sequence: CASSAGTGGLEQYF.